According to its frequency, the clone carrying this T cell receptor beta chain is medium-sized. The antigen is not known. The sequenced fragment ends 3 residues before the CDR3 boundary, so the rest is inferred from the germline J gene. The table came from immunoSEQ multiplex PCR; TCRdb's copy has only in-frame clones and leaves some out. The specimen's table records about 15,000 clones. The data are from a study of T cell clonality in common variable immunodeficiency. Study-level results: Fewer deletions and N-nucleotide insertions were reportedly seen in common variable immunodeficiency TCR beta sequences.

There are 12 residues in the CDR3. V lost 8 bases and J 5 bases, leaving 13 bases between the germline ends. Germline assignment: CDR1 SQVTM and CDR2 ANQGSEA. The CVID group had approximately 14 females and about 29 males, mean age roughly 40. All CVID subjects were on immunoglobulin replacement for at least one year. The chain combines TRBV29-1 with TRBJ2-1, with TRBD1 as a possible D gene (6 bases). The sequence was obtained from a human donor with common variable immunodeficiency. Input material: peripheral blood mononuclear cells. The part of the CDR3 DNA that was read is TGCAGCCTGGGCGGACAGAACAATGAG. Amino acids: CSLGGQNNE. The entire CDR3 protein is CSLGGQNNEQFF.